These T cell receptor beta chains were read from a single sample in a study of blood T cell repertoires in COVID-19. Here immunoSEQ multiplex PCR was the method, and the copy in TCRdb shows in-frame clones only, minus some. The repertoire holds 150,000 or so clones, with under 90% as singletons. What was sequenced was PBMCs or T cells enriched from blood (not recorded which). Receptors were obtained from a man in his sixties who had recovered from COVID-19. CDR3s include the opening cysteine and the closing phenylalanine or tryptophan. A D gene is named only where the DNA matches it firmly.

v_call	cdr3_length	j_call	d_call	cdr3_aa
TRBV6-4	13	TRBJ2-2	.	CASSLGNPGELFF
TRBV7-3	16	TRBJ2-3	TRBD2	CASSLVSLAGADTQYF
TRBV4-2	16	TRBJ1-2	TRBD1	CASSGDRGRANYGYTF
TRBV19	15	TRBJ1-1	.	CASSIRSQTGTEAFF
TRBV10-3	16	TRBJ1-5	.	CAISDPRGGSNQPQHF
TRBV2	14	TRBJ1-6	TRBD1	CASSGDSYNSPLHF
TRBV2	13	TRBJ2-2	.	CASNREHTGELFF
TRBV27	15	TRBJ1-6	.	CASGFLDRPNSPLHF
TRBV30	11	TRBJ2-7	.	CAWSQGYEQYF
TRBV7-3	12	TRBJ2-1	.	CASSLRGNEQFF
TRBV7-3	14	TRBJ2-2	TRBD2	CASSPGTSVEELFF
TRBV28	13	TRBJ2-7	.	CASNRAGDYEQYF
TRBV11-1	13	TRBJ2-7	.	CASTPGNSYEQYF
TRBV15	16	TRBJ2-3	TRBD2	CATSSDSGGPGDTQYF
TRBV4-1	17	TRBJ2-2	TRBD2	CASSQDRGTSEAGELFF
TRBV29-1	15	TRBJ1-1	.	CSVEPTSQGNTEAFF
TRBV5-1	16	TRBJ2-3	TRBD2	CASRLGLAGGTDTQYF
TRBV3-1/TRBV3-2	16	TRBJ1-4	TRBD1	CASSQATGAANEKLFF
TRBV7-3	18	TRBJ2-1	TRBD2	CASSRRGLALTGNNEQFF
TRBV7-8	12	TRBJ1-2	TRBD1	CASSSTGDGYTF
TRBV7-6	18	TRBJ1-6	TRBD1	CASSLALMGQGVGSPLHF
TRBV7-3	16	TRBJ2-3	TRBD2	CASSPRLAGFTDTQYF
TRBV5-8	15	TRBJ1-5	.	CASSLDRREGQPQHF
TRBV19	16	TRBJ2-2	TRBD2	CASSRTSAGSGGELFF
TRBV19	16	TRBJ2-3	TRBD2	CASSPRAGGSTDTQYF
TRBV5-1	13	TRBJ2-5	TRBD1	CASSFDREETQYF
TRBV19	16	TRBJ2-3	.	CASSIMGDTSTDTQYF
TRBV7-3	15	TRBJ2-1	TRBD2	CASSSGAGVFREQFF
TRBV2	15	TRBJ2-1	TRBD2	CASRLLAGGYNEQFF
TRBV2	14	TRBJ1-2	.	CASSPGQTLWGYTF
TRBV19	16	TRBJ2-2	TRBD2	CASSPTSASNTGELFF
TRBV9	14	TRBJ2-6	.	CASSPLDGANVLTF
TRBV6-5	14	TRBJ2-6	.	CASGLGVAANVLTF
TRBV5-1	14	TRBJ2-1	TRBD2	CASSPLRGENEQFF
TRBV19	15	TRBJ2-1	TRBD2	CASSIMLAGGNEQFF
TRBV30	13	TRBJ2-7	.	CAWRNRGTYEQYF
TRBV6-5	13	TRBJ1-5	.	CASSYAVGQPQHF